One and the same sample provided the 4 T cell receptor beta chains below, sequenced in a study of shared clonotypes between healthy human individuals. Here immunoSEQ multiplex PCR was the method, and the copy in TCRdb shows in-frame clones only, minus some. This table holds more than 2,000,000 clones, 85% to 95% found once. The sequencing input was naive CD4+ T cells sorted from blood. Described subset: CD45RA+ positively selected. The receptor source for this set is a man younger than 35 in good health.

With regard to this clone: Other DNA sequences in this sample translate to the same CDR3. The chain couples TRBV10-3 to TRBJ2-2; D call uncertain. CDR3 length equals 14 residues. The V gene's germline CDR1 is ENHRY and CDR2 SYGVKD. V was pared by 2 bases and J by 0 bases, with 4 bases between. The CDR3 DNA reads TGTGCCATCAGTGAGGGGCCGAACACCGGGGAGCTGTTTTTT. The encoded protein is CAISEGPNTGELFF.

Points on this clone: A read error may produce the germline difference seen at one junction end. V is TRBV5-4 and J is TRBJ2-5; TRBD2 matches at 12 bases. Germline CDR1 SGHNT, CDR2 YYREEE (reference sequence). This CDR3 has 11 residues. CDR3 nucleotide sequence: TGTGCCAGCAGCACGACTAGCGGGAGTGACTTC. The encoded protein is CASSTTSGSDF. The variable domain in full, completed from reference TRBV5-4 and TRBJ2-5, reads ETGVTQSPTHLIKTRGQQVTLRCSSQSGHNTVSWYQQALGQGPQFIFQYYREEENGRGNFPPRFSGLQFPNYSSELNVNALELDDSALYLCASSTTSGSDFGPGTRLLVL.

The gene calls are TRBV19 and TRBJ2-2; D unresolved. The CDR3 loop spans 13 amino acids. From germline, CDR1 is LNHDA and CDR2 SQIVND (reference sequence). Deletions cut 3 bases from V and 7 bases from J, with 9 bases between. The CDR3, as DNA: TGTGCCAGTAGTATCGGCAGGATCGGGGAGCTGTTTTTT. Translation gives CASSIGRIGELFF. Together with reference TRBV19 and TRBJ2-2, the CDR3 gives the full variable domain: DGGITQSPKYLFRKEGQNVTLSCEQNLNHDAMYWYRQDPGQGLRLIYYSQIVNDFQKGDIAEGYSVSREKKESFPLTVTSAQKNPTAFYLCASSIGRIGELFFGEGSRLTVL.

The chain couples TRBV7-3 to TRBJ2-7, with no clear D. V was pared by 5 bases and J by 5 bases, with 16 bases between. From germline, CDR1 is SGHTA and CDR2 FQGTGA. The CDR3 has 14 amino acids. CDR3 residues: CASSPGQPGDEQYF. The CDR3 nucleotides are TGTGCCAGCAGCCCCGGCCAGCCAGGCGACGAGCAGTACTTC.